The 10 T cell receptor beta chains reported below all come from one sample, sequenced in a study of cytotoxic CD8 clonotypes in ibrutinib-treated CLL. Sequenced by immunoSEQ multiplex PCR; TCRdb stores in-frame clones only, minus some. The sample includes 150,000 to 200,000 clones, about 88% of them seen just once. Sequencing used PBMCs, obtained at disease progression, from a patient treated with ibrutinib. These receptors were taken from a human donor with chronic lymphocytic leukemia.

The rearrangement uses TRBV2 and TRBJ2-1; TRBD2 aligns across 7 bases. This CDR3 contains 16 residues. V lost 5 bases, J lost 0 bases, and 7 bases stayed unmatched. In germline, CDR1 is SNHLY, CDR2 FYNNEI. The CDR3 loop reads CASSQWEGSSYNEQFF. The CDR3 coding sequence is TGTGCCAGCAGTCAATGGGAGGGGAGCTCCTACAATGAGCAGTTCTTC.

V usage is TRBV28 and J usage is TRBJ1-1, with TRBD1 as a possible D gene (5 bases). Between the trimmed V and J ends, which lost 8 bases and 4 bases, there was a span of 14 bases. Germline V gene data show CDR1 as MDHEN and CDR2 as SYDVKM. This CDR3 has 13 amino acids. CDR3 nucleotides: TGTGCCAGCGAACGCGGGGGTTCCACTGAAGCTTTCTTT. It translates to CASERGGSTEAFF.

The chain links TRBV27 to TRBJ2-5; 12 bases line up with TRBD2. The CDR3 extends over 19 amino acids. Germline values: CDR1 MNHEY, CDR2 SMNVEV (reference sequence). V shed 6 bases, J shed 3 bases, and the junction held 17 bases outside the gene matches. The CDR3 region is CASSYRPVGASGREETQYF. The CDR3 DNA reads TGTGCCAGCAGCTACCGCCCTGTCGGGGCTAGCGGGAGGGAAGAGACCCAGTACTTC.

The V and J genes are TRBV28 and TRBJ2-7; D call uncertain. Germline loops: CDR1 MDHEN, CDR2 SYDVKM. V was shortened by 4 bases and J by 3 bases, with 10 bases between the two germline ends. This CDR3 has 13 amino acids. In nucleotides, the CDR3 is TGTGCCAGCAGTTACAAGGATTACTACGAGCAGTACTTC. Translated, it gives CASSYKDYYEQYF. The full variable domain, with the rest looked up from reference TRBV28 and TRBJ2-7, is DVKVTQSSRYLVKRTGEKVFLECVQDMDHENMFWYRQDPGLGLRLIYFSYDVKMKEKGDIPEGYSVSREKKERFSLILESASTNQTSMYLCASSYKDYYEQYFGPGTRLTVT.

About this clone: One end of the junction fails to match germline, which may point to a read error. The rearrangement links TRBV4-1 to TRBJ1-2; D is perhaps TRBD1 (6 bases). The CDR3 is 14 amino acids. Germline CDR1 MGHRA, CDR2 YSYEKL. CDR3 DNA: TGCGCCAGCAGTCAAGCGGACAGAAACTATGGCTACACCTTC. It codes for CASSQADRNYGYTF.

The chain is built from TRBV29-1 and TRBJ1-2; TRBD1 is a possible D gene (6 bases). V was pared by 3 bases and J by 0 bases, with 11 bases between. CDR3 length: 14 amino acids. Germline V gives CDR1 SQVTM, CDR2 ANQGSEA. CDR3 in DNA: TGCAGCGTTGACAGGGCAGGGGCTAACTATGGCTACACCTTC. This translates into CSVDRAGANYGYTF.

V gene TRBV28 combines with J gene TRBJ2-3, with 9 bases lining up with TRBD2. Per the germline V gene, CDR1 is MDHEN and CDR2 is SYDVKM. The V segment lost 0 bases and the J segment 0 bases; nucleotides outside the gene matches: 4. The CDR3 spans 17 residues. The CDR3 spells CASSLWTSGASTDTQYF. CDR3 in DNA: TGTGCCAGCAGTTTATGGACTAGCGGAGCTAGCACAGATACGCAGTATTTT.

This clone has more than one count but fewer than ten. V is TRBV30 and J is TRBJ1-2; the D is unclear. This CDR3 is 13 amino acids long. Trimming stripped 4 bases from V and 6 bases from J, with 15 bases between. Germline CDR1 reads GTSNPN; CDR2 reads SVGIG (reference sequence). The CDR3 protein is CAWTSREGNGYTF. The CDR3 DNA sequence: TGTGCCTGGACAAGTAGGGAAGGGAATGGCTACACCTTC.

The rearrangement links TRBV19 to TRBJ2-2; either TRBD1 or TRBD2 may fit D (5 bases each). Germline V CDR1 and CDR2: LNHDA, SQIVND (reference sequence). This CDR3 spans 14 amino acids. V was clipped by 7 bases and J by 0 bases, with 9 bases between them. The CDR3 is CASKWGPNTGELFF. CDR3 in DNA: TGTGCCAGTAAGTGGGGACCGAACACCGGGGAGCTGTTTTTT.

In this sample, this clone turned up once. The rearrangement joins TRBV30 to TRBJ2-1; D unclear. The germline V gene encodes CDR1 GTSNPN and CDR2 SVGIG (reference sequence). Trimming cost V 1 base and J 9 bases, with 10 bases left between them. The CDR3 is 12 residues long. CDR3 residues: CAWSGIAGEQFF. In DNA, the CDR3 is TGTGCCTGGAGTGGAATAGCAGGTGAGCAGTTCTTC. Drawing the rest from reference TRBV30 and TRBJ2-1, the complete variable domain is SQTIHQWPATLVQPVGSPLSLECTVEGTSNPNLYWYRQAAGRGLQLLFYSVGIGQISSEVPQNLSASRPQDRQFILSSKKLLLSDSGFYLCAWSGIAGEQFFGPGTRLTVL.